This T cell receptor (beta chain) was identified in a study of identical twins. Study-level points and caveats: Where beta out-of-frame sequences were concerned, excess twin sharing was weaker. The abundant beta clonotypes from cord blood had fewer insertions, and memory repertoires had none of this.

CDR3 size: 18 residues. V shed 7 bases and J shed 1 base, with 26 bases lying between them. Germline CDR1 is SNHLY and CDR2 is FYNNEI. Unique molecular identifiers were in the cDNA, with template-switch universal primer binding. MiXCR, applied by TCRdb to the 5' RACE reads, yields one record per CDR3 protein. This sample has some 1,700,000 distinct CDR3 sequences, with roughly a third found just once. This clonotype was seen only once. Its antigen is not identified. Sequencing was done on a sample of cord blood. V is TRBV2 and J is TRBJ2-7; the D gene could be TRBD1 or TRBD2 (5 bases each). The receptor's source is a newborn girl in good health. CDR3 protein: CASNWGPSSSTRSYEQYF. The CDR3 nucleotides read TGTGCCAGCAATTGGGGCCCTTCATCCAGCACTAGGTCCTACGAGCAGTACTTC.